This passage covers 9 T cell receptor beta chains from one sample sequenced in a study of Ad26.COV2.S vaccination and SARS-CoV-2 variants. Treatment noted: roughly 19 received Ad26.COV2.S at low or high dose, single or two shots; roughly five received placebo; per-sample allocation not given. Sampling was performed 63 days after the first vaccine or placebo injection. Clones were sequenced by immunoSEQ multiplex PCR, and TCRdb holds only the in-frame ones, with some missing. The repertoire holds approximately 350,000 clones, with roughly 91% as singletons. Source: peripheral blood, taken in a trial of Ad26.COV2.S vaccine versus placebo. These receptors were collected from a person between 18 and 59 years old who received the Ad26.COV2.S COVID-19 vaccine or a placebo.

V gene TRBV6-5 combines with J gene TRBJ2-3, with a possible D match to TRBD1 (6 bases). This CDR3 has 15 residues. With 8 bases removed from V and 3 bases from J, the gap between germline ends came to 18 bases. The germline CDR1 and CDR2 sequences are MNHEY and SVGAGI. CDR3 in DNA: TGTGCCAGCTTGGAGGTGCAGGGGTGGACAGATACGCAGTATTTT. It specifies CASLEVQGWTDTQYF.

This clone was detected only a few times. Other DNA sequences in this sample translate to the same CDR3. The chain couples TRBV16 to TRBJ1-1; D perhaps matches TRBD1 (5 bases). CDR1 and CDR2 from the germline V gene are KGHSY and FQNENV. The CDR3 spans 11 residues. The V end lost 2 bases, the J end lost 8 bases, and 6 bases lay between the germline ends. The CDR3 sequence is CASSQRTEAFF. The CDR3 DNA is TGTGCCAGCAGCCAAAGGACAGAAGCTTTCTTT.

This clone was seen a few times. The V gene is TRBV7-6, the J gene TRBJ1-6; D may be TRBD1 (6 bases). This CDR3 has 15 residues. Germline-derived CDR1 and CDR2 are SGHVS and FNYEAQ. The V end lost 1 base, the J end lost 9 bases, and 13 bases lay between the germline ends. CDR3 amino acids: CASSLGQALGSPLHF. CDR3 DNA sequence: TGTGCCAGCAGCTTAGGACAGGCTCTTGGTTCACCCCTCCACTTT.

The chain joins TRBV6-6 to TRBJ1-2, with D hard to call. V was trimmed by 2 bases and J by 8 bases, leaving 0 bases between them. The CDR3 has 9 residues. Germline lookup yields CDR1 MNHNY and CDR2 SVGAGI (reference sequence). In DNA, the CDR3 is TGTGCCAGCAGTTACGGCTACACCTTC. This translates into CASSYGYTF.

The chain has TRBV7-2 and TRBJ2-1, with 9 nucleotides matching TRBD2. Germline CDR1 and CDR2: SGHTA and FQGNSA. After removal of 5 bases from V and 3 bases from J, the junction contained 8 bases not matched to a gene. CDR3 length: 16 amino acids. CDR3 nucleotides: TGTGCCAGCAGCAGATCCAGCGGGGGGAACTACAATGAGCAGTTCTTC. Translation gives CASSRSSGGNYNEQFF.

This clone was seen at least ten times. J is TRBJ1-5 and V is TRBV19; TRBD1 is a possible D gene (6 bases). Germline V gives CDR1 LNHDA, CDR2 SQIVND (reference sequence). This CDR3 is built from 16 residues. V was cut by 3 bases and J by 0 bases, with 12 bases left in between. The CDR3 is CASSIWGAGSNQPQHF. The CDR3 region has the DNA TGTGCCAGTAGTATCTGGGGGGCTGGTAGCAATCAGCCCCAGCATTTT.

V is TRBV7-9 and J is TRBJ1-4, with a tentative D call TRBD1 (6 bases). This CDR3 region has 16 residues. V gave up 1 base and J gave up 5 bases, with 14 bases separating them. Germline CDR1 SEHNR, CDR2 FQNEAQ (reference sequence). The CDR3 bases are TGTGCCAGCAGCTTAGGCCGGACAGCCACAAATGAAAAACTGTTTTTT. Translated: CASSLGRTATNEKLFF.

The gene calls are TRBV5-1 and TRBJ1-2, with 9 bases fitting TRBD1. The CDR3 extends over 15 amino acids. From germline, CDR1 is SGHRS and CDR2 YFSETQ. V gave up 2 bases and J gave up 8 bases; unmatched junction bases: 10. The CDR3 region has the DNA TGCGCCAGCAGCTTACCGGGACAGGGAGGAGAAGGCTACACCTTC. Translation: CASSLPGQGGEGYTF.

The chain links TRBV4-1 to TRBJ1-3, with a weak D call TRBD1 (5 bases). Germline CDR1 and CDR2: MGHRA and YSYEKL. Trimming took 4 bases from V and 4 from J, leaving 17 bases between them. CDR3 length: 16 amino acids. Written as DNA, the CDR3 is TGCGCCAGCAGCCTAAGCAGGGTTCTCGGAGGAAACACCATATATTTT. Translating it yields CASSLSRVLGGNTIYF.